This TCR beta chain was profiled in a study of shared clonotypes between healthy human individuals. Across the study: The study drew on two women and a few men aged 18 to 49 as donors. Overall study findings and caveats: Sequencing depth was expected to influence donor clonotype sharing.

CDR1 is LNHDA, CDR2 SQIVND, per germline (reference sequence). The CDR3 has 18 amino acids. The ends were cut back, 7 bases at V and 1 base at J, with 22 bases in the middle. Positive CCR7 selection of CD45RO-negative cells yielded the naive CD8 cells, and terminally differentiated effector memory CD45RA+ cells were excluded. With regard to this clone: Antigen: not known.

Original data processing: Because ImmunoSEQ provided only junction sequences with no quality scores, the filtering differed. The protocol was immunoSEQ multiplex PCR, while the TCRdb copy is restricted to in-frame clones and leaves out a portion. Clone size and V and J calls were adopted from that table, with D and trimming inferred from the DNA. The sample lists about 700,000 clones; roughly 94% were seen once. The clonotype originates from a man aged 25 to 40 in good health. Sequenced: naive CD8+ T cells sorted from blood. This chain links TRBV19 with TRBJ2-2; TRBD1 might be the D (5 bases). CDR3 DNA: TGTGCCAGTACCCCTCTTCTGGGGCCGTTTTTGAACACCGGGGAGCTGTTTTTT. Its protein is CASTPLLGPFLNTGELFF.